The next 26 T cell receptor beta chains were all read from a single sample in a study of CD8+CD57+ T cells in acquired aplastic anemia. Genomic DNA, serving as template, underwent TCR beta VDJ and CDR3 profiling. One entry per CDR3 protein, called by TCRdb with MiXCR from the reads. Here the sample spans about 190,000 distinct CDR3 sequences, less than 65% being singletons. Material for sequencing was sorted CD4+, CD8+, or CD8+CD57+ T cells (not recorded which) from PBMCs. The receptors derive from a human donor in good health, serving as a control.

This clonotype was seen only once. This chain joins TRBV15 and TRBJ1-2; a weak D match, TRBD1 (5 bases). This CDR3 spans 13 amino acids. Germline loops: CDR1 LNHNV, CDR2 YYDKDF (reference sequence). Deletions cut 1 base from V and 8 bases from J, with 11 bases between. The CDR3: CATSRGAGEGYTF. Here the CDR3 DNA reads TGTGCCACCAGCAGAGGTGCGGGGGAAGGCTACACCTTC.

With regard to this clonotype: The conserved closing phenylalanine or tryptophan is absent in this CDR3, likely reflecting a read error. Because the CDR3's place on the DNA is in doubt, the DNA is left out and the CDR3 is given as listed by TCRdb. The V call is TRBV19, the J call TRBJ1-5; the DNA was not compared with TRBD1, the D call given in the table. Germline lookup yields CDR1 LNHDA and CDR2 SQIVND (reference sequence). The CDR3 adds up to 9 amino acids, both ends counted. The CDR3 reads CASTLTGTG.

This rearrangement joins TRBV2 to TRBJ1-3; the match to TRBD1 covers 9 bases. This CDR3 is built from 14 residues. V shed 6 bases, J shed 8 bases, and the junction held 8 bases outside the gene matches. CDR1 is SNHLY, CDR2 FYNNEI, per germline. CDR3 nucleotide sequence: TGTGCCAGCAGCGACGGACAGGGGTTCGACACCATATATTTT. Translation: CASSDGQGFDTIYF. Full variable domain (remainder filled in from reference TRBV2 and TRBJ1-3): EPEVTQTPSHQVTQMGQEVILRCVPISNHLYFYWYRQILGQKVEFLVSFYNNEISEKSEIFDDQFSVERPDGSNFTLKIRSTKLEDSAMYFCASSDGQGFDTIYFGEGSWLTVV.

This CDR3 reads CASSHGGGSPLHF. The CDR3 nucleotides read TGTGCCAGCAGCCATGGGGGGGGATCACCCCTCCACTTT. The rearrangement links TRBV11-2 to TRBJ1-6, with a weak D call TRBD1 (5 bases). This CDR3 comprises 13 residues. Germline V lookup: CDR1 SGHAT, CDR2 FQNNGV. V dropped 5 bases and J dropped 10 bases, with 12 bases sitting between them.

The rearrangement links TRBV15 to TRBJ2-1; D is uncertain. With 3 bases removed from V and 6 bases from J, the gap between germline ends came to 9 bases. Germline V lookup: CDR1 LNHNV, CDR2 YYDKDF (reference sequence). The length of the CDR3 is 13 residues. CDR3 sequence reads: CATSRAVANEQFF. CDR3 coding DNA: TGTGCCACCAGCAGGGCGGTGGCCAATGAGCAGTTCTTC.

Many counts were recorded for this clonotype. This chain uses TRBV7-8 with TRBJ2-1; no reliable D call. Germline values: CDR1 SGHVS, CDR2 FQNEAQ. The V end was cut by 2 bases, the J end by 9 bases, with 14 bases between. CDR3 length equals 14 residues. The CDR3 DNA is TGTGCCAGCAGCTTACGAGCAGCCATAAGTGAGCAGTTCTTC. Translated: CASSLRAAISEQFF.

The CDR3 loop reads CATSSLRDSNNSPLHF. In DNA form, the CDR3 reads TGTGCCACCAGCAGCCTCCGGGACAGCAATAATTCACCCCTCCACTTT. J is TRBJ1-6 and V is TRBV15; TRBD1 aligns across 7 bases. CDR3 length: 16 amino acids. V gave up 3 bases and J gave up 5 bases; unmatched junction bases: 7. Germline V gives CDR1 LNHNV, CDR2 YYDKDF (reference sequence).

The table lists this clonotype with many counts. This rearrangement joins TRBV19 to TRBJ1-1; D call uncertain. Germline V gene data show CDR1 as LNHDA and CDR2 as SQIVND (reference sequence). Trimming took 3 bases from V and 6 from J, leaving 11 bases between them. The CDR3 extends over 13 amino acids. CDR3 coding DNA: TGTGCCAGTAGTATTGGAGGGAAAGCTGAAGCTTTCTTT. This sequence encodes CASSIGGKAEAFF.

Points on this clonotype: The junction does not match germline at one end; this may be a read error. The chain joins TRBV5-1 to TRBJ2-7, with D perhaps assigned TRBD1 or TRBD2 (5 bases each). The CDR3 runs 14 residues. From germline, CDR1 is SGHRS and CDR2 YFSETQ. The CDR3 DNA reads TGTGCCAGCAGCTTGGGGGTCATAGCCTACGAGCAGTACTTC. Translated: CASSLGVIAYEQYF. Based on the CDR3 plus reference TRBV5-1 and TRBJ2-7, the full variable domain is KAGVTQTPRYLIKTRGQQVTLSCSPISGHRSVSWYQQTPGQGLQFLFEYFSETQRNKGNFPGRFSGRQFSNSRSEMNVSTLELGDSALYLCASSLGVIAYEQYFGPGTRLTVT.

Note on this clonotype: The CDR3 carries no conserved terminal phenylalanine or tryptophan, so it likely arises from a read error. The V call is TRBV12-3 or TRBV12-4, the J call TRBJ2-7; D unclear. Trimming left V 5 bases short and J 3 bases short, with 11 bases between. The CDR3 consists of 13 residues. The DNA of the CDR3 is TGTGCCAGCAGTAGGAACAGCGACTACGAGCAGTACTCC. Its translation: CASSRNSDYEQYS.

This clonotype has only a few counts. This chain connects TRBV6-2 or TRBV6-3 to TRBJ1-2; TRBD1 is a possible D gene (5 bases). Germline V lookup: CDR1 MNHEY, CDR2 SVGEGT. The CDR3 sequence is 15 residues long. Trimming took 6 bases from V and 0 from J, leaving 14 bases between them. Here the CDR3 reads CASRYRNPANYGYTF. CDR3 DNA: TGTGCCAGCAGATACAGGAACCCAGCTAACTATGGCTACACCTTC.

This clonotype has ten or more counts. This chain links TRBV7-2 with TRBJ1-4; TRBD1 matches 8 bases. Per the germline V gene, CDR1 is SGHTA and CDR2 is FQGNSA. The CDR3 covers 14 residues. The ends lost 3 bases at V and 6 bases at J; junction bases unmatched: 3. As DNA, the CDR3 is TGTGCCAGCAGCTTGACAGGGGCACATGAAAAACTGTTTTTT. Its protein product is CASSLTGAHEKLFF. Drawing the rest from reference TRBV7-2 and TRBJ1-4, the complete variable domain is GAGVSQSPSNKVTEKGKDVELRCDPISGHTALYWYRQSLGQGLEFLIYFQGNSAPDKSGLPSDRFSAERTGGSVSTLTIQRTQQEDSAVYLCASSLTGAHEKLFFGSGTQLSVL.

The rearrangement links TRBV20-1 to TRBJ2-5, with D possibly being TRBD2 (6 bases). The J call may not be correct, given that the DNA end is closer to TRBJ2-1. The CDR3 is made up of 15 amino acids. The germline V gene has CDR1 DFQATT and CDR2 SNEGSKA (reference sequence). The CDR3 bases are TGCAGTGCCCTGGAGGGGCTACAAGGGAACAATGAGCAGTTCTTC. Its protein product is CSALEGLQGNNEQFF.

On this clonotype itself: A much larger clone is a single base away; this may be a read error. The gene calls are TRBV11-2 and TRBJ1-2, with D hard to call. Germline CDR1 SGHAT, CDR2 FQNNGV. The CDR3 length is 15 residues. This chain's CDR3 is CASSLSPLLNYGHTF. The CDR3 DNA sequence: TGTGCCAGCAGCTTATCCCCCCTACTTAACTATGGCCACACCTTC.

CDR3 in DNA: TGCGCCAGCGAAGACAGTTCCTCTGGAAACACCATATATTTT. Protein sequence: CASEDSSSGNTIYF. This sequence joins TRBV5-1 and TRBJ1-3, with a weak D call TRBD1 (5 bases). CDR1 and CDR2 (germline): SGHRS, YFSETQ. CDR3 length: 14 amino acids. V shed 7 bases and J shed 0 bases, with 11 bases lying between them.

This clonotype occurred many times. This chain connects TRBV7-8 to TRBJ2-2; D is unclear. The V gene's germline CDR1 is SGHVS and CDR2 FQNEAQ. V lost 4 bases and J lost 1, with 7 bases in between. This CDR3 has 14 residues. CDR3 protein: CASSYQENTGELFF. The DNA of the CDR3 is TGTGCCAGCAGCTACCAGGAGAACACCGGGGAGCTGTTTTTT.

This clonotype was recorded many times. This chain links TRBV19 with TRBJ1-5, with TRBD1 as a possible D gene (5 bases). CDR1 LNHDA and CDR2 SQIVND come from the germline V gene (reference sequence). CDR3 size: 18 residues. The V end lost 2 bases, the J end lost 0 bases, and 17 bases lay between the germline ends. For the CDR3, the DNA is TGTGCCAGTAGTATAAGCCGGAGACAGCTATATAGCAATCAGCCCCAGCATTTT. Its protein product is CASSISRRQLYSNQPQHF.

Ten or more counts support this clonotype. This chain's CDR3 is CASSLYRGATKETQYF. The CDR3 bases are TGTGCCAGCAGTTTATACAGGGGCGCAACCAAAGAGACCCAGTACTTC. V gene TRBV28 combines with J gene TRBJ2-5; 7 bases align to TRBD1. The CDR3 consists of 16 residues. Germline CDR1 and CDR2: MDHEN and SYDVKM. V gave up 1 base and J gave up 3 bases; unmatched junction bases: 8.

This clonotype appeared many times. This chain links TRBV28 with TRBJ1-6; D ambiguous. V lost 6 bases and J 6 bases, leaving 12 bases between the germline ends. The CDR3 sequence is 14 residues long. From germline, CDR1 is MDHEN and CDR2 SYDVKM. CDR3 coding DNA: TGTGCCAGCAGGCTGATGAGTTCTAATTCACCCCTCCACTTT. This gives the protein CASRLMSSNSPLHF.

This clonotype has at least ten counts. The chain uses TRBV28 and TRBJ1-5, with D possibly TRBD1 on 6 matching bases. Trimming stripped 6 bases from V and 3 bases from J, with 12 bases between. CDR1 MDHEN and CDR2 SYDVKM come from the germline V gene. The CDR3 totals 14 residues. CDR3 DNA: TGTGCCAGCAGAATCGGACAGTCCAATCAGCCCCAGCATTTT. It codes for CASRIGQSNQPQHF.

This clonotype occurred many times. The CDR3 loop reads CASSLEGRVGEKLFF. The DNA of the CDR3 is TGTGCCAGCAGCTTGGAGGGCAGGGTTGGGGAAAAACTGTTTTTT. This chain uses TRBV5-8 with TRBJ1-4; possible D gene TRBD1, 5 bases. CDR1 is SGHTS and CDR2 is YDEGEE in the germline V gene. The V end was cut by 0 bases, the J end by 8 bases, with 14 bases between. The CDR3 has 15 amino acids.

The chain employs TRBV2 and TRBJ2-1, with a possible D match to TRBD1 (5 bases). Trimming took 1 base from V and 9 from J, leaving 10 bases between them. CDR3 length: 13 amino acids. Germline CDR1 and CDR2: SNHLY and FYNNEI. CDR3 in amino acids: CASSEGQGTEQFF. CDR3 bases: TGTGCCAGCAGTGAAGGGCAGGGTACTGAGCAGTTCTTC.

This clonotype has just a few counts. The chain uses TRBV5-1 and TRBJ1-1, with a tentative D call TRBD1 (5 bases). V was trimmed by 0 bases and J by 2 bases, leaving 8 bases between them. Germline CDR1 and CDR2: SGHRS and YFSETQ. This CDR3 has 14 amino acids. CDR3 DNA sequence: TGCGCCAGCAGCTTGGGACAGACAAACACTGAAGCTTTCTTT. Translating it yields CASSLGQTNTEAFF.

This clonotype showed up just once. The chain carries TRBV29-1 and TRBJ2-5; no clear D gene. Germline CDR1 is SQVTM and CDR2 is ANQGSEA. The ends were cut back, 5 bases at V and 1 base at J, with 11 bases in the middle. CDR3 length: 13 amino acids. The CDR3 DNA sequence: TGCAGCGTTTCACAGAATCTCCAAGAGACCCAGTACTTC. Protein: CSVSQNLQETQYF.

On this clonotype: A junction end diverges from the germline sequence, so it may reflect a read error. This chain connects TRBV7-9 to TRBJ1-2; 7 bases map to TRBD1. From germline, CDR1 is SEHNR and CDR2 FQNEAQ (reference sequence). The CDR3 is 15 residues long. The CDR3 bases are TGTGCCAGCAGCTTGGATCGTGGGACAGCCTATGGCCACACCTTC. The encoded protein is CASSLDRGTAYGHTF.

The chain uses TRBV29-1 and TRBJ2-2, with D possibly being TRBD1 (6 bases). The CDR3 is made up of 13 amino acids. Germline V gives CDR1 SQVTM, CDR2 ANQGSEA. V lost 6 bases, J lost 3 bases, and 11 bases lay in between. This chain's CDR3 is CSVRTVDTGELFF. The CDR3 DNA reads TGCAGCGTCCGGACAGTCGACACCGGGGAGCTGTTTTTT.